The sequence of this T cell receptor beta chain was determined in a study of identical twins. This clonotype was detected many times. V lost 6 bases to trimming and J lost 0 bases; unmatched junction nucleotides: 5. CDR3 length: 13 amino acids. The germline V gene encodes CDR1 DFQATT and CDR2 SNEGSKA (reference sequence). TCRdb re-called the 5' RACE reads with MiXCR, one entry per CDR3 protein. The sample has roughly 280,000 distinct CDR3 sequences; roughly 9.8% are singletons. A further study also used this sample, focusing on yellow fever vaccine responses in identical twins.

The genes are TRBV20-1 and TRBJ2-7; 7 bases fit TRBD2. This clonotype was sampled from a woman aged 18-29 years in good health. Sequenced material: CD8+ T cells sorted from blood. For the CDR3, the DNA is TGCAGTGCGAGGCGGGGGTACTCCTACGAGCAGTACTTC. It encodes CSARRGYSYEQYF.